Below are 15 T cell receptor beta chains sequenced from a single sample in a study of cytomegalovirus exposure and HLA in healthy donors. Primers: 60 Vbeta forward and 13 Jbeta reverse. Method: immunoSEQ multiplex PCR; TCRdb's copy keeps in-frame clones and lacks some. The repertoire consists of tens of thousands of clones, with around 74% occurring once and the leading ten covering about 5%. Sequencing was performed on PBMCs. These receptors all stem from a male donor in good health and CMV-seropositive.

The chain uses TRBV11-2 and TRBJ2-5; 12 nucleotides align to TRBD2. Per the germline V gene, CDR1 is SGHAT and CDR2 is FQNNGV. The CDR3 totals 17 residues. With 1 base clipped from V and 6 bases from J, the junction kept 9 bases outside the gene matches. Written as DNA, the CDR3 is TGTGCCAGCAGCTTAGCCGAACTAGCGGGGGGCGGAAAGACCCAGTACTTC. It is translated as CASSLAELAGGGKTQYF.

The CDR3 nucleotides read TGTGCCTGGAGTGTCTTATCTGGAGTCGGGCAGCCCCAGCATTTT. This codes for CAWSVLSGVGQPQHF. The rearrangement uses TRBV30 and TRBJ1-5; no firm D call. The CDR3 has 15 amino acids. The V gene lost 0 bases and the J gene lost 7 bases, with 16 bases spanning the gap. Per the germline V gene, CDR1 is GTSNPN and CDR2 is SVGIG (reference sequence).

This chain connects TRBV7-2 to TRBJ2-7, with 8 bases aligning to TRBD2. In germline, CDR1 is SGHTA, CDR2 FQGNSA. The CDR3 runs to 14 residues. V lost 5 bases and J lost 0; bases outside the gene matches: 3. The CDR3 DNA reads as TGTGCCAGCAGCCCGACTAGCGACTCCTACGAGCAGTACTTC. This sequence encodes CASSPTSDSYEQYF.

This clone was picked up a small number of times. The chain employs TRBV5-4 and TRBJ2-1; 9 bases are a match to TRBD1. V dropped 2 bases and J dropped 1; count of bases not matched to a gene: 10. Germline CDR1 is SGHNT and CDR2 is YYREEE (reference sequence). The CDR3 spans 18 residues. CDR3 sequence reads: CASSFEPGQGASYNEQFF. The CDR3 bases are TGTGCCAGCAGCTTTGAGCCGGGACAGGGAGCATCCTACAATGAGCAGTTCTTC.

The rearrangement uses TRBV6-6 and TRBJ2-1; D might be TRBD1 (6 bases). Germline V gene sequence: CDR1 MNHNY, CDR2 SVGAGI (reference sequence). V lost 6 bases, J lost 0 bases, and 12 bases lay in between. This CDR3 comprises 15 residues. The CDR3 region is CASRAGTPSYNEQFF. As DNA, the CDR3 is TGTGCCAGCAGGGCCGGGACACCCTCCTACAATGAGCAGTTCTTC.

V usage is TRBV7-3 and J usage is TRBJ1-1; maybe TRBD1 (6 bases). The V and J ends lost 1 base and 4 bases respectively, with 10 bases between them. The CDR3 contains 14 residues. From germline, CDR1 is SGHTA and CDR2 FQGTGA. The CDR3 coding sequence is TGTGCCAGCAGCTTAAAGGGGGTCGGCACTGAAGCTTTCTTT. Translating it yields CASSLKGVGTEAFF.

The CDR3 sequence: CASSLSVATNEKLFF. The DNA of the CDR3 is TGTGCCAGCAGCTTATCGGTTGCAACTAATGAAAAACTGTTTTTT. This chain links TRBV7-2 with TRBJ1-4; D gene uncertain. CDR1 SGHTA and CDR2 FQGNSA come from the germline V gene. This CDR3 has 15 amino acids. Trimming took off 2 bases at V and 0 bases at J, with 7 bases between the two ends.

The chain links TRBV7-2 to TRBJ1-1, with D uncertain. The CDR3 has 13 amino acids. Germline lookup yields CDR1 SGHTA and CDR2 FQGNSA. Trimming left V 4 bases short and J 0 bases short, with 6 bases between. This chain's CDR3 is CASSSGVNTEAFF. The CDR3 DNA sequence: TGTGCCAGCAGCTCCGGAGTGAACACTGAAGCTTTCTTT.

A single count supports this clone. The chain is built from TRBV7-2 and TRBJ2-2; maybe TRBD2 (6 bases). CDR3 length equals 14 residues. The V gene's germline CDR1 is SGHTA and CDR2 FQGNSA. Trimming removed 3 bases at V and 9 bases at J, with 14 bases between. This chain's CDR3 is CASSFSRDSRELFF. CDR3 sequence (DNA): TGTGCCAGCAGCTTCTCTCGGGACTCTCGGGAGCTGTTTTTT. The whole variable domain, filled in from reference TRBV7-2 and TRBJ2-2, reads GAGVSQSPSNKVTEKGKDVELRCDPISGHTALYWYRQSLGQGLEFLIYFQGNSAPDKSGLPSDRFSAERTGGSVSTLTIQRTQQEDSAVYLCASSFSRDSRELFFGEGSRLTVL.

The chain has TRBV10-3 and TRBJ2-5, with 7 bases that match TRBD1. The J call may be in error: the DNA end matches TRBJ2-7 better. The CDR3 sequence is 15 residues long. The germline V gene encodes CDR1 ENHRY and CDR2 SYGVKD. CDR3 in amino acids: CAISESDRAIYEQYF. CDR3 bases: TGTGCCATCAGTGAGTCTGACAGGGCGATTTACGAGCAGTACTTC.

The chain recombines TRBV7-9 with TRBJ1-4, with 7 bases that match TRBD1. Germline V CDR1 and CDR2: SEHNR, FQNEAQ (reference sequence). The CDR3 runs to 14 residues. V lost 0 bases and J lost 11; bases outside the gene matches: 6. The CDR3 DNA reads as TGTGCCAGCAGCTTAGCCGGGGGCAGGGGGAAACTGTTTTTT. It is translated as CASSLAGGRGKLFF. The full variable domain, in which reference TRBV7-9 and TRBJ1-4 provide the parts outside the CDR3, is DTGVSQNPRHKITKRGQNVTFRCDPISEHNRLYWYRQTLGQGPEFLTYFQNEAQLEKSRLLSDRFSAERPKGSFSTLEIQRTEQGDSAMYLCASSLAGGRGKLFFGSGTQLSVL.

This chain connects TRBV7-9 to TRBJ2-1; 14 bases are shared with TRBD2. Germline-derived CDR1 and CDR2 are SEHNR and FQNEAQ (reference sequence). After removal of 5 bases from V and 7 bases from J, the junction contained 10 bases not matched to a gene. CDR3 size: 17 residues. In DNA form, the CDR3 reads TGTGCCAGCAGCCTTGCCCGACGACTAGCGGGGGGGAATGAGCAGTTCTTC. It encodes CASSLARRLAGGNEQFF.

This chain uses TRBV9 with TRBJ1-1; 7 bases map to TRBD1. The length of the CDR3 is 15 residues. With V trimmed by 0 bases and J by 8 bases, 10 bases remained unmatched. Germline CDR1 is SGDLS and CDR2 is YYNGEE. This CDR3 reads CASSVEGAGIGEAFF. The CDR3 DNA reads TGTGCCAGCAGCGTAGAGGGGGCAGGAATAGGGGAAGCTTTCTTT.

The V call is TRBV6-5, the J call TRBJ2-4; unclear D gene. The V gene's germline CDR1 is MNHEY and CDR2 SVGAGI. The V end was cut by 6 bases, the J end by 0 bases, with 9 bases between. This CDR3 is built from 14 residues. The CDR3 loop is CASSQDLAKNIQYF. Written as DNA, the CDR3 is TGTGCCAGCAGCCAGGATCTAGCCAAAAACATTCAGTACTTC.

The rearrangement uses TRBV6-1 and TRBJ1-5; TRBD1 agrees at 10 bases. This CDR3 contains 15 residues. The junction had 7 bases not matched to a gene; V was cut back by 6 bases and J by 5 bases. In germline, CDR1 is MNHNS, CDR2 SASEGT. CDR3 sequence reads: CASSETGGRYQPQHF. The CDR3 nucleotides are TGTGCCAGCAGCGAGACAGGGGGCCGGTATCAGCCCCAGCATTTT.